This TCR beta chain comes out of a study of blood T cell repertoires in COVID-19. The germline V and J ends were trimmed by 1 base and 1 base, with 13 bases remaining between them. Germline lookup yields CDR1 SEHNR and CDR2 FQNEAQ (reference sequence). The CDR3 runs 16 residues. Recruitment covered over 20 US areas and drew participants whose ages spanned roughly 18 to 100 years. The authors' processing: For nucleated cells, counts were estimated from reference gene primer amplification. Method: immunoSEQ multiplex PCR; TCRdb's copy keeps in-frame clones and lacks some. V and J calls and clone size come straight from that table; D and trimming were deduced from the DNA. The top ten clones hold approximately 3.3% of a sample with over 200,000 clones, 85% to 90% of them seen once.

The source of this sequence is a woman between 50 and 59 years old in a cohort exposed to, infected with or recovered from COVID-19 (not recorded which). The V call is TRBV7-9, the J call TRBJ2-5; a possible D gene is TRBD2 (6 bases). Material: PBMCs or T cells enriched from blood (not recorded which). The CDR3, as DNA: TGTGCCAGCAGCTTAGACGGGGGTCCGAGCCAAGAGACCCAGTACTTC. Translation: CASSLDGGPSQETQYF.